This passage covers 9 T cell receptor beta chains from one sample sequenced in a study of blood T cell repertoires in COVID-19. Generated by immunoSEQ multiplex PCR, the TCRdb table keeps only in-frame clones and is missing some. In the table there are tens of thousands of clones, roughly 75% of which are singletons. Sequenced: peripheral blood. These TCRs come from a man older than 75 with active or convalescent COVID-19.

The chain carries TRBV11-2 and TRBJ2-1; D is possibly TRBD2 (7 bases). CDR1 and CDR2 (germline): SGHAT, FQNNGV. V dropped 4 bases and J dropped 5 bases, with 24 bases sitting between them. The CDR3 consists of 18 residues. CDR3 DNA sequence: TGTGCCAGCAGCTACTCCCTTGATCTGGGCGGGGGCCACAATGAGCAGTTCTTC. Protein sequence: CASSYSLDLGGGHNEQFF.

The J gene is TRBJ1-1, the V gene TRBV28; 10 nucleotides align to TRBD1. Per germline, CDR1 MDHEN and CDR2 SYDVKM. J was trimmed by 5 bases and V by 11 bases; bases with no gene match: 11. The CDR3 spans 14 residues. CDR3 region: CAAEAGTGVTEAFF. The CDR3 DNA follows: TGTGCCGCAGAGGCAGGGACAGGGGTTACTGAAGCTTTCTTT.

V and J are TRBV11-2 and TRBJ1-4, with 7 bases fitting TRBD1. The V gene's germline CDR1 is SGHAT and CDR2 FQNNGV. The CDR3 extends over 15 amino acids. V lost 0 bases to trimming and J lost 5 bases; unmatched junction nucleotides: 3. The CDR3 DNA sequence: TGTGCCAGCAGCTTAGAGGTGACAGGGAATGAAAAACTGTTTTTT. Protein product: CASSLEVTGNEKLFF.

The CDR3 sequence: CASSQVAWGPGSPLHF. In DNA form, the CDR3 reads TGTGCCAGCAGCCAAGTGGCTTGGGGGCCGGGTTCACCCCTCCACTTT. The genes are TRBV3-1 (or the pseudogene TRBV3-2) and TRBJ1-6; maybe TRBD1 (6 bases). The germline V gene encodes CDR1 LGHDT and CDR2 YNNKEL (reference sequence). V dropped 1 base and J dropped 9 bases, with 16 bases sitting between them. The CDR3 is made up of 16 amino acids.

The genes are TRBV24-1 and TRBJ2-7; D not certain. The CDR3 contains 13 residues. The germline V gene encodes CDR1 KGHDR and CDR2 SFDVKD. Trimming cost V 2 bases and J 5 bases, with 9 bases left between them. In DNA, the CDR3 is TGTGCCACCAGTGATTCTGGCATCGACGAGCAGTACTTC. Protein product: CATSDSGIDEQYF.

The chain carries TRBV28 and TRBJ2-1; the match to TRBD2 covers 11 bases. The trim removed 5 bases at V and 7 bases at J, leaving 7 bases unmatched. Germline V lookup: CDR1 MDHEN, CDR2 SYDVKM. The CDR3 spans 15 residues. The CDR3: CASSPRVAGGNEQFF. In DNA form, the CDR3 reads TGTGCCAGCAGTCCCCGAGTAGCGGGAGGGAATGAGCAGTTCTTC.

The chain couples TRBV15 to TRBJ1-1, with D possibly matching TRBD1 (6 bases). Trimming left V 5 bases short and J 4 bases short, with 14 bases between. This CDR3 is 14 amino acids long. The germline gives CDR1 LNHNV, CDR2 YYDKDF (reference sequence). CDR3 sequence reads: CATSRRDKITEAFF. In nucleotides, the CDR3 is TGTGCCACCAGCCGCCGGGACAAGATCACTGAAGCTTTCTTT.

J is TRBJ2-3 and V is TRBV27; 8 bases align to TRBD2. In germline, CDR1 is MNHEY, CDR2 SMNVEV (reference sequence). J lost 2 bases, V lost 5 bases, and 12 bases had no gene match. This CDR3 has 17 residues. The CDR3 is CASSPEGVAGPTDTQYF. The CDR3 nucleotides are TGTGCCAGCAGTCCCGAGGGCGTAGCGGGGCCCACAGATACGCAGTATTTT.

This clone was counted once. CDR3 sequence (DNA): TGTGCCAGTAGTACCCGACTAGCAGTCGGGTGGGATACGCAGTATTTT. This translates into CASSTRLAVGWDTQYF. The chain is built from TRBV19 and TRBJ2-3; 7 nucleotides match TRBD2. The CDR3 extends over 16 amino acids. Germline CDR1 is LNHDA and CDR2 is SQIVND (reference sequence). V dropped 4 bases and J dropped 6; count of bases not matched to a gene: 13.